This T cell receptor (beta chain) was retrieved from a study of T cells after yellow fever vaccination. CDR3 size: 15 residues. Germline assignment: CDR1 DFQATT and CDR2 SNEGSKA (reference sequence). Between the trimmed V and J ends, which lost 5 bases and 0 bases, there was a span of 14 bases. This clonotype has only a few counts. TCRdb redid the calling of the 5' RACE reads with MiXCR, one entry per CDR3 protein. The sample includes 200,000 to 250,000 distinct CDR3 sequences, less than 9% of them seen just once. The sequence derives from a young man who received the YFV17D yellow fever vaccine. Specimen: CD4+ T cells sorted from PBMCs, collected 15 days after the yellow fever booster vaccination. The chain joins TRBV20-1 to TRBJ2-1; D is perhaps TRBD1 (6 bases). The CDR3 DNA reads as TGCAGTGCTGCTGGGGGCTCCAGCTCCTACAATGAGCAGTTCTTC. Protein sequence: CSAAGGSSSYNEQFF.